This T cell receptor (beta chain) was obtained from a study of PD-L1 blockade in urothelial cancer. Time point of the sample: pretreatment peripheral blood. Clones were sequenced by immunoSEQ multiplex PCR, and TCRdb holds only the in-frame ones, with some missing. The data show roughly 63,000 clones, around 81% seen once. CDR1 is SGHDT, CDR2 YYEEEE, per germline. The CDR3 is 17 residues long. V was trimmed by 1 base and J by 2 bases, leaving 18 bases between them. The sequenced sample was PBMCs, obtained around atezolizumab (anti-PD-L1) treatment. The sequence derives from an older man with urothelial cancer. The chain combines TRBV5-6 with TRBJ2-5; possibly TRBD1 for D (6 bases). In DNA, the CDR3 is TGTGCCAGCAGCTTGAGAGGGGACACCGACAAACAAGAGACCCAGTACTTC. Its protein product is CASSLRGDTDKQETQYF.